These T cell receptor beta chains were read from a single sample in a study of blood T cell repertoires in COVID-19. The protocol was immunoSEQ multiplex PCR, while the TCRdb copy is restricted to in-frame clones and leaves out a portion. Here the sample spans around 310,000 clones, under 90% being singletons. Sequenced material: PBMCs or T cells enriched from blood (not recorded which). The receptors here all came from a woman aged 25 to 39 who had recovered from COVID-19. Each CDR3 is given without its conserved first and last residue. Each record gives: CDR3 protein, clone size, V gene. For some rows the clone size is stated as once, few or many, or as a class when expanded; others skip it.

ASISGGPYEQY NA TRBV25-1
ATAPSGTQVHGYT once TRBV14
ASSRGGPGNTGELF NA TRBV3-1/TRBV3-2
ASRTGSLDSGYEQY once TRBV5-6
ASSQGYGGRAY few TRBV3-1/TRBV3-2
ASRRGTGAYNEQF NA TRBV19
ASSKSGGIQPQH NA TRBV9
ASRLVRPSEQY NA TRBV6-5
ATSRSNRDNEKLF NA TRBV15
ASSYSREPDTQY NA TRBV6-5
ASSVGAANTGELF NA TRBV9
AISELPTTGTSGTYEQY once TRBV10-3
ASSRDSEAF NA TRBV4-1
ASSPGLAGRNEQF NA TRBV18
SAPGNYGYT NA TRBV20-1
ASSMWGRARGEQF few TRBV19
ASSYRDRGLSNQPQH NA TRBV16
ASSLVGLAGGGNTIY NA TRBV7-8
ASSMTGGAYKQY NA TRBV6-5
ASSMALAAPYEQY NA TRBV19
ASSTNRGFSGSPLH NA TRBV11-2
ASSSGNQPQH NA TRBV7-9
ASSPPSGSYNEQF NA TRBV18
ATRGHRVNEKLF NA TRBV19
ASSEVARGNTIY NA TRBV6-1
ATSRGSGGGHNEQF NA TRBV15
ASSHKTSGKVGLREQF once TRBV3-1/TRBV3-2
ASSFTGALGYEQY NA TRBV7-8
ASSRGQLTDTQY NA TRBV7-6
ASSLPHRGSETQY NA TRBV7-9
ASSLVSSGRAKNIQY NA TRBV7-9
ASSSPSGGHSPLH NA TRBV28
ASSTPRAGEGQPQH NA TRBV19
ASSPGADRYNYGYT NA TRBV5-8
ATQGGGGQPQH NA TRBV10-3
ASSFLGDRINEQF few TRBV7-2
ASSQPGQSSGNTIY NA TRBV7-9
ASWRVLGTEAF NA TRBV27
SASRSDLNTGELF NA TRBV20-1
ASSMGDSQPQH NA TRBV19
ASSYSRPRATGSTEAF NA TRBV6-2/TRBV6-3
ASSLEWGADTQY NA TRBV7-8
SAQSGTSYNEQF NA TRBV29-1